Each of the 12 T cell receptor beta chains below was sequenced from the same sample in a study of Graves' ophthalmopathy and Graves' hyperthyroidism. TCR beta CDR3 regions were amplified from RNA transcripts. After a first-round RT-PCR with HTBI primers, a second-round multiplex PCR was run. TCRdb ran MiXCR on the multiplex PCR reads and lists one entry per CDR3 protein. The repertoire includes fewer than 650,000 distinct CDR3 sequences, around a fifth of them detected once, and roughly 6.9% sits in the top ten. Material for sequencing was peripheral blood. The receptors derive from a young woman with stable Graves' hyperthyroidism. Some clones in this sample may be carry-over from other donors' samples.

This clonotype came up many times. The J gene is TRBJ2-7, the V gene TRBV5-6; no definite D call. In germline, CDR1 is SGHDT, CDR2 YYEEEE. V dropped 4 bases and J dropped 3 bases, with 11 bases sitting between them. The length of the CDR3 is 13 residues. This CDR3 is CASSQYSVYEQYF. The CDR3 DNA reads as TGTGCCAGCAGCCAATACAGCGTCTACGAGCAGTACTTC.

This clonotype was seen repeatedly, ten times or more. The V call is TRBV6-1, the J call TRBJ2-6, with a possible D match to TRBD2 (5 bases). The CDR3 contains 16 residues. In germline, CDR1 is MNHNS, CDR2 SASEGT. Trimming stripped 7 bases from V and 5 bases from J, with 18 bases between. CDR3 loop: CASNPGSTLRANVLTF. The CDR3 nucleotides are TGTGCCAGCAATCCGGGGTCAACCCTCAGGGCCAACGTCCTGACTTTC.

The rearrangement links TRBV11-2 to TRBJ1-2; D remains ambiguous. The germline V gene encodes CDR1 SGHAT and CDR2 FQNNGV. V was trimmed by 5 bases and J by 2 bases, leaving 12 bases between them. This CDR3 spans 14 amino acids. CDR3 sequence (DNA): TGTGCCAGCAGCCCAGGACCGGAGAACTATGGCTACACCTTC. It translates to CASSPGPENYGYTF.

This clonotype was detected ten times or more. The chain uses TRBV19 and TRBJ1-1, with TRBD1 as a possible D gene (6 bases). V lost 8 bases and J 0 bases, leaving 13 bases between the germline ends. This CDR3 has 14 amino acids. CDR1 is LNHDA and CDR2 is SQIVND in the germline V gene (reference sequence). The CDR3 spells CASRDTVMNTEAFF. The CDR3 DNA reads TGTGCCAGTCGGGACACAGTCATGAACACTGAAGCTTTCTTT. Full variable domain (remainder filled in from reference TRBV19 and TRBJ1-1): DGGITQSPKYLFRKEGQNVTLSCEQNLNHDAMYWYRQDPGQGLRLIYYSQIVNDFQKGDIAEGYSVSREKKESFPLTVTSAQKNPTAFYLCASRDTVMNTEAFFGQGTRLTVV.

The rearrangement uses TRBV20-1 and TRBJ2-7; no clear D gene. The CDR3 sequence is 13 residues long. The ends were cut back, 1 base at V and 2 bases at J, with 9 bases in the middle. Germline V lookup: CDR1 DFQATT, CDR2 SNEGSKA (reference sequence). Here the CDR3 reads CSARVQSTYEQYF. The CDR3 nucleotides are TGCAGTGCTAGAGTACAGTCCACCTACGAGCAGTACTTC.

Many counts were recorded for this clonotype. This chain joins TRBV5-1 and TRBJ1-1; D possibly corresponds to TRBD1 (6 bases). Trimming cost V 0 bases and J 0 bases, with 9 bases left between them. Germline CDR1 SGHRS, CDR2 YFSETQ. The CDR3 has 15 amino acids. Here the CDR3 DNA reads TGCGCCAGCAGCTTGGAGGGGGGCCTGAACACTGAAGCTTTCTTT. Protein sequence: CASSLEGGLNTEAFF. Combining the CDR3 with reference TRBV5-1 and TRBJ1-1 gives the whole variable domain KAGVTQTPRYLIKTRGQQVTLSCSPISGHRSVSWYQQTPGQGLQFLFEYFSETQRNKGNFPGRFSGRQFSNSRSEMNVSTLELGDSALYLCASSLEGGLNTEAFFGQGTRLTVV.

This clonotype has at least ten counts. The chain uses TRBV6-1 and TRBJ2-7; 9 bases agree with TRBD2. Trimming removed 1 base from V and 2 bases from J; junction bases left unmatched: 6. This CDR3 is 16 amino acids long. From germline, CDR1 is MNHNS and CDR2 SASEGT. The CDR3 coding sequence is TGTGCCAGCAGTGAAGGAGCGGGACTAGCCACCTACGAGCAGTACTTC. This gives the protein CASSEGAGLATYEQYF.

This clonotype was seen ten or more times. The rearrangement links TRBV30 to TRBJ1-5, with unresolved D. The germline V gene encodes CDR1 GTSNPN and CDR2 SVGIG (reference sequence). Trimming pared 0 bases from V and 6 bases from J, leaving 9 bases between. The CDR3 is 13 residues long. The DNA for the CDR3 is TGTGCCTGGAGTGTACAGCAAGGTCAGCCCCAGCATTTT. Translated: CAWSVQQGQPQHF.

This clonotype was observed at least ten times. V usage is TRBV9 and J usage is TRBJ2-7, with 14 bases fitting TRBD2. V was pared by 4 bases and J by 3 bases, with 6 bases of the junction left unmatched. This CDR3 has 16 residues. In germline, CDR1 is SGDLS, CDR2 YYNGEE. CDR3 in amino acids: CASSTGTSGSIYEQYF. DNA of the CDR3: TGTGCCAGCAGCACGGGGACTAGCGGGAGTATCTACGAGCAGTACTTC. Using reference TRBV9 and TRBJ2-7 for the parts outside the CDR3, the full variable domain is DSGVTQTPKHLITATGQRVTLRCSPRSGDLSVYWYQQSLDQGLQFLIQYYNGEERAKGNILERFSAQQFPDLHSELNLSSLELGDSALYFCASSTGTSGSIYEQYFGPGTRLTVT.

The chain has TRBV20-1 and TRBJ1-1, with 8 bases identical to TRBD1. Unmatched junction bases numbered 5, after V lost 1 base and J lost 1 base. This CDR3 has 15 residues. Germline V lookup: CDR1 DFQATT, CDR2 SNEGSKA (reference sequence). The CDR3 protein is CSARGWDRRNTEAFF. As DNA, the CDR3 is TGCAGTGCTAGAGGTTGGGACAGGAGGAACACTGAAGCTTTCTTT.

This clonotype was recorded many times. The DNA for the CDR3 is TGTGCCAGCAGCCAAGTTCAGGGCTATTCACCCCTCCACTTT. Its protein is CASSQVQGYSPLHF. The gene calls are TRBV3-1 and TRBJ1-6, with D perhaps matching TRBD1 (5 bases). Trimming removed 1 base from V and 8 bases from J, with 9 bases in between. Germline assignment: CDR1 LGHDT and CDR2 YNNKEL (reference sequence). The CDR3 has 14 amino acids.

This clonotype was observed at least ten times. The chain employs TRBV20-1 and TRBJ2-2; no definite D call. In germline, CDR1 is DFQATT, CDR2 SNEGSKA (reference sequence). The CDR3 totals 14 residues. Trimming cost V 3 bases and J 2 bases, with 10 bases left between them. The CDR3 nucleotides read TGCAGTGCTAGGGTGCAGCCTAACACCGGGGAGCTGTTTTTT. Translating gives CSARVQPNTGELFF.